This T cell receptor (beta chain) was recorded in a study of T-cell reconstitution after alpha-beta-depleted transplantation in children (TCRdb year 2016). Concerning the study at large: Using TCR repertoire profiling, the study quantitatively followed how T-cell immune reconstitution unfolded in children after TCRalphabeta/CD19-depleted allogeneic hematopoietic cell transplantation.

Per the publication, the treatment or condition label means: allogeneic hematopoietic cell transplantation with graft depleted of TCRalphabeta T cells and CD19 B cells. Transplant recipients were children who received TCRalphabeta/CD19-depleted allogeneic hematopoietic cell grafts. Points the paper makes about the study in general: In some patients, the high TCRbeta diversity seen at day 60 was put down to recipient T cells and intrathymic progenitors that had survived conditioning. Over subsequent months, a decline in hyperexpanded clone frequencies was noted, and after one year, T-cell counts and TCRbeta diversity were mostly ascribed to newly produced T cells. The apparently early alphabetaT-cell count recovery about two months after transplant was reportedly dependent on only several hundred rapidly expanded clones derived from non-depleted graft cells.

Library creation used PCR. Reads for this sample came from an Illumina HiSeq 2500. TCR libraries were prepared with molecular barcoding, using unique molecular identifiers to normalize TCRbeta repertoire quantification. The raw public reads went through TCRdb reprocessing: fastp at Q25, MiXCR clone calling, in-frame beta chains kept. For every CDR3 protein sequence, its rows merge into one entry that carries the most common genes and DNA. The sample data list around 700,000 distinct CDR3 sequences, and under 15% of these were observed just once. The ten most abundant clones make up around 0.79% of the sample. The germline V gene supplies CDR1 SGHTA and CDR2 FQGNSA. V loses 5 bases, J loses 5 bases, and the germline ends lie 7 bases apart. The CDR3 covers 12 residues, taking in both the cysteine and the phenylalanine. The DNA shown is the 36-base CDR3, in frame from base 1. This clonotype occurred a few times. It lacks a known antigen. Within one base of it there is no much larger clone, and no base qualities were kept.

Source: PBMCs, taken before TCRalphabeta/CD19-depleted stem cell transplant. The rearranged segments are TRBV7-2 and TRBJ2-1; the D gene assignment is ambiguous. The sequence was obtained from a girl aged 2 to 9 with congenital amegakaryocytic thrombocytopenia, due to receive a stem cell transplant. The nucleotides read TGTGCCAGCAGCCCGAACCACAATGAGCAGTTCTTC. It specifies CASSPNHNEQFF.